Shown below are 18 T cell receptor beta chains from a single sample sequenced in a study of blood T cell repertoires in COVID-19. Clones were sequenced by immunoSEQ multiplex PCR, and TCRdb holds only the in-frame ones, with some missing. The table has roughly 180,000 clones, 80% to 85% seen once. The material sequenced was peripheral blood. Every receptor here comes from a woman under 40 with acute or convalescent COVID-19.

The chain employs TRBV28 and TRBJ1-2; 7 bases agree with TRBD1. Germline assignment: CDR1 MDHEN and CDR2 SYDVKM. The trim removed 6 bases at V and 2 bases at J, leaving 9 bases unmatched. The CDR3 is 15 amino acids. CDR3 sequence: CASRGRQGGNYGYTF. The CDR3 DNA sequence: TGTGCCAGCAGAGGCCGACAGGGTGGAAACTATGGCTACACCTTC.

This clone was found many times. This chain links TRBV27 with TRBJ1-1; 7 nucleotides match TRBD1. V gave up 7 bases and J gave up 5 bases; unmatched junction bases: 13. This CDR3 comprises 15 residues. Germline assignment: CDR1 MNHEY and CDR2 SMNVEV (reference sequence). The CDR3, as DNA: TGTGCCAGCACACGCCAGACAGGGCCGATGACTGAAGCTTTCTTT. As protein: CASTRQTGPMTEAFF.

V usage is TRBV5-1 and J usage is TRBJ1-1; no clear D gene. CDR1 and CDR2 from the germline V gene are SGHRS and YFSETQ. V lost 0 bases, J lost 3 bases, and 6 bases lay in between. The CDR3 is 13 residues long. The CDR3 protein is CASSLAPDTEAFF. The CDR3 DNA is TGCGCCAGCAGCTTGGCCCCAGACACTGAAGCTTTCTTT.

V is TRBV12-5 and J is TRBJ1-1, with 7 bases that match TRBD1. Germline V lookup: CDR1 LGHNT, CDR2 FRNRAP. J was trimmed by 3 bases and V by 3 bases; bases with no gene match: 4. CDR3 size: 14 residues. The CDR3 protein is CASGLQGRDTEAFF. Here the CDR3 DNA reads TGTGCTAGTGGTTTACAGGGGCGGGACACTGAAGCTTTCTTT.

This chain uses TRBV3-1 (or the pseudogene TRBV3-2) with TRBJ2-2; D perhaps matches TRBD2 (7 bases). Germline V gene sequence: CDR1 LGHDT, CDR2 YNNKEL (reference sequence). The CDR3 has 17 amino acids. The V gene lost 3 bases and the J gene lost 3 bases, with 17 bases spanning the gap. The CDR3 coding sequence is TGTGCCAGCAGCCAGAGTGGGGGGGCTTGGGACACCGGGGAGCTGTTTTTT. It specifies CASSQSGGAWDTGELFF.

This rearrangement joins TRBV15 to TRBJ1-2; no definite D call. Germline values: CDR1 LNHNV, CDR2 YYDKDF (reference sequence). CDR3 size: 13 residues. Trimming removed 0 bases from V and 5 bases from J, with 7 bases in between. The CDR3 sequence: CATSRDQQYGYTF. DNA of the CDR3: TGTGCCACCAGCAGAGATCAACAGTATGGCTACACCTTC.

This clone is a singleton in its sample. This chain links TRBV10-3 with TRBJ1-1; D may be TRBD1 (5 bases). The V and J ends lost 6 bases and 9 bases respectively, with 11 bases between them. From germline, CDR1 is ENHRY and CDR2 SYGVKD. The CDR3 covers 11 residues. CDR3 sequence (DNA): TGTGCCATCAGCGGTAAGGGGCAAGCTTTCTTT. Its protein product is CAISGKGQAFF.

This clone was seen just once. The DNA is omitted, as the CDR3 cannot be located on it reliably, and the CDR3 follows TCRdb's listing. The CDR3 sequence: CASSKVGQGNGYTF. The chain carries TRBV21-1 and TRBJ1-2; the table names TRBD1, a call not compared with the DNA. TRBV21-1 is a documented pseudogene. The CDR3 region is 14 residues in length, termini included.

The rearrangement links TRBV7-2 to TRBJ2-7, with 8 bases lining up with TRBD2. Germline V lookup: CDR1 SGHTA, CDR2 FQGNSA. The CDR3 covers 16 residues. The J segment lost 1 base and the V segment lost 2 bases, leaving 7 bases of the junction unmatched. As DNA, the CDR3 is TGTGCCAGCAGCTTACGGTTCGGGGGGGCTTCCTACGAGCAGTACTTC. This sequence encodes CASSLRFGGASYEQYF.

Only a few counts were recorded for this clone. The J gene is TRBJ1-6, the V gene TRBV4-1, with D maybe TRBD1 (6 bases). This CDR3 has 16 amino acids. V dropped 0 bases and J dropped 10 bases, with 16 bases sitting between them. Germline CDR1 and CDR2: MGHRA and YSYEKL. CDR3 sequence reads: CASSQEGWGGGSPLHF. The DNA of the CDR3 is TGCGCCAGCAGCCAAGAGGGGTGGGGAGGGGGATCACCCCTCCACTTT.

This clone was seen only once. The gene calls are TRBV25-1 and TRBJ2-3; TRBD2 might be the D (5 bases). The CDR3 extends over 12 amino acids. The V gene's germline CDR1 is MGHDK and CDR2 SYGVNS. Trimming shortened V by 11 bases and J by 14 bases, and 23 bases separated the two germline ends. CDR3 sequence: CAADGVGLLLYF. The CDR3 region has the DNA TGTGCCGCGGATGGCGTAGGACTCCTTTTGTATTTT.

The chain carries TRBV10-3 and TRBJ2-1; 8 bases are shared with TRBD2. The CDR3 extends over 15 amino acids. V was clipped by 4 bases and J by 3 bases; unmatched bases: 5. CDR1 and CDR2 (germline): ENHRY, SYGVKD. The CDR3 sequence: CAISGVAGRYNEQFF. DNA of the CDR3: TGTGCCATCAGTGGCGTAGCGGGACGCTACAATGAGCAGTTCTTC.

The rearrangement uses TRBV6-2 or TRBV6-3 and TRBJ1-1, with TRBD1 matching 8 bases. The germline CDR1 and CDR2 sequences are MNHEY and SVGEGT. The CDR3 consists of 16 residues. J gave up 11 bases and V 2 bases, and 16 bases lay outside the gene matches. As DNA, the CDR3 is TGTGCCAGCAGTTACCCGAGGGACAGGAGAAAGGAAGACGCTTTCTTT. Protein sequence: CASSYPRDRRKEDAFF.

In its sample, this clone was seen a few times. The rearrangement uses TRBV9 and TRBJ1-3; D is perhaps TRBD1 (5 bases). Trimming took 9 bases from V and 1 from J, leaving 14 bases between them. Germline V CDR1 and CDR2: SGDLS, YYNGEE. CDR3 length equals 14 residues. The CDR3: CAIGGRISGNTIYF. The CDR3 DNA reads TGTGCCATCGGGGGGAGGATATCTGGAAACACCATATATTTT.

CDR3 sequence (DNA): TGTGCCAGCAGACGGGACAGCCCTAATTCACCCCTCCACTTT. Amino acid sequence: CASRRDSPNSPLHF. The chain has TRBV7-9 and TRBJ1-6; the match to TRBD1 covers 7 bases. The CDR3 is 14 residues long. Trimming at V came to 6 bases and at J to 6 bases, leaving 5 bases not matched to a gene. Looked up from germline, CDR1 is SEHNR and CDR2 is FQNEAQ (reference sequence).

The V gene is TRBV7-6, the J gene TRBJ1-1; D is ambiguous. Germline CDR1 is SGHVS and CDR2 is FNYEAQ. The CDR3 extends over 15 amino acids. The germline V and J ends were trimmed by 5 bases and 1 base, with 14 bases remaining between them. The CDR3 reads CASSIWEVGNTEAFF. The CDR3 DNA is TGTGCCAGCAGCATTTGGGAGGTGGGGAACACTGAAGCTTTCTTT.

The chain uses TRBV28 and TRBJ1-1, with D tentatively TRBD1 (5 bases). The CDR3 covers 13 residues. V lost 7 bases to trimming and J lost 3 bases, with 12 bases between them. CDR1 is MDHEN and CDR2 is SYDVKM in the germline V gene. The CDR3: CASNPQGDTEAFF. The CDR3 DNA reads as TGTGCCAGCAACCCTCAAGGGGACACTGAAGCTTTCTTT.

The V and J genes are TRBV6-5 and TRBJ1-2; tentatively, D is TRBD1 (6 bases). V gave up 0 bases and J gave up 14 bases, with 22 bases separating them. The CDR3 is 15 amino acids. The germline V gene has CDR1 MNHEY and CDR2 SVGAGI. The DNA of the CDR3 is TGTGCCAGCAGTTACTCACAGGGCCATGTCTTAGGTGTTACCTTC. Translation gives CASSYSQGHVLGVTF.